Listed below are T cell receptor beta chains from one sample, sequenced in a study of T cell responses to AZD1222 COVID-19 vaccine. Sequencing used immunoSEQ multiplex PCR; TCRdb keeps in-frame clones, though not all of them. The table lists roughly 70,000 clones, less than 85% of them singletons. This specimen was peripheral blood, taken on day 0 of MenACWY control vaccination. These receptors were collected from an adult in good health. Both conserved end residues are part of each CDR3. The D gene is left open where the match is weak. Size values are once, few and many counts, or a class for expanded clones, and some rows have none.

v_call	d_call	clone_size	j_call	cdr3_aa	cdr3_nt
TRBV19	-	-	TRBJ2-7	CASSIAAGYEQYF	TGTGCCAGTAGTATAGCGGCAGGTTACGAGCAGTACTTC
TRBV19	TRBD1	-	TRBJ1-2	CASIGTGVHGYTF	TGTGCCAGTATCGGGACAGGGGTCCATGGCTACACCTTC
TRBV28	TRBD1	-	TRBJ2-1	CASSPLGTGTYNEQFF	TGTGCCAGCAGTCCGCTAGGGACAGGTACTTACAATGAGCAGTTCTTC
TRBV6-5	-	-	TRBJ1-1	CATVSMGAGGTEAFF	TGTGCCACCGTCTCCATGGGGGCTGGGGGCACTGAAGCTTTCTTT
TRBV11-1	-	-	TRBJ2-4	CASSLGVRGDIQYF	TGTGCCAGCAGCTTAGGGGTCAGGGGAGACATTCAGTACTTC
TRBV6-1	-	-	TRBJ1-5	CASSEAVQDSNQPQHF	TGTGCCAGCAGTGAAGCAGTACAGGATAGCAATCAGCCCCAGCATTTT
TRBV6-2/TRBV6-3	TRBD1	-	TRBJ2-2	CASSSRTGELFNTGELFF	TGTGCCAGCAGTTCCAGGACAGGGGAGCTATTTAACACCGGGGAGCTGTTTTTT
TRBV6-5	TRBD2	-	TRBJ2-7	CASRRSGSFDEQYF	TGTGCCAGCAGGCGTAGCGGGAGCTTCGACGAGCAGTACTTC
TRBV11-2	TRBD1	-	TRBJ2-1	CASSLDAGTGWMLAYNEQFF	TGTGCCAGCAGCTTAGATGCCGGGACAGGGTGGATGTTAGCTTACAATGAGCAGTTCTTC
TRBV7-6	TRBD2	-	TRBJ2-1	CASSLNSGGSDYNEQFF	TGTGCCAGCAGCTTAAATTCTGGCGGGAGTGACTACAATGAGCAGTTCTTC
TRBV19	TRBD1	once	TRBJ2-7	CASSTTGQGYEQYF	TGTGCCAGTAGTACTACGGGACAGGGCTACGAGCAGTACTTC
TRBV6-2/TRBV6-3	-	-	TRBJ1-2	CASSPAGYYGYTF	TGTGCCAGCAGCCCCGCGGGCTACTATGGCTACACCTTC
TRBV5-1	TRBD1	-	TRBJ1-6	CASSLGQGARNSPLHF	TGCGCCAGCAGCTTGGGACAGGGGGCGAGAAATTCACCCCTCCACTTT
TRBV2	-	once	TRBJ2-6	CATRRGSNSGANVLTF	TGTGCCACGCGCAGGGGCTCTAACTCTGGGGCCAACGTCCTGACTTTC
TRBV2	-	-	TRBJ2-2	CASSVGPGELFF	TGTGCCAGCAGTGTAGGGCCCGGGGAGCTGTTTTTT
TRBV24-1	TRBD1	-	TRBJ2-3	CATGTGGTDTQYF	TGTGCCACCGGGACAGGGGGCACAGATACGCAGTATTTT
TRBV2	-	-	TRBJ2-7	CASREERGLSYEQYF	TGTGCCAGCAGGGAAGAGAGAGGGCTATCCTACGAGCAGTACTTC
TRBV5-1	TRBD1	-	TRBJ1-4	CASSFLTGDEKLFF	TGCGCCAGCAGCTTCCTGACAGGGGACGAAAAACTGTTTTTT
TRBV27	TRBD1	-	TRBJ2-4	CASSFHRGLIQYF	TGTGCCAGCAGTTTCCACAGGGGCCTCATTCAGTACTTC
TRBV15	-	few	TRBJ2-7	CATSSGRGRAADEQYF	TGTGCCACCAGCAGCGGCAGGGGGAGGGCCGCGGACGAGCAGTACTTC
TRBV5-4	-	-	TRBJ2-5	CASSLDQGGVGETQYF	TGTGCCAGCAGCTTGGATCAGGGAGGAGTGGGGGAGACCCAGTACTTC
TRBV11-3	TRBD2	-	TRBJ2-2	CASSLGLAGNTGELFF	TGTGCCAGCAGCTTAGGACTAGCGGGGAACACCGGGGAGCTGTTTTTT
TRBV4-3	TRBD2	-	TRBJ2-2	CASSHGRAGELFF	TGCGCCAGCAGCCATGGGAGGGCCGGGGAGCTGTTTTTT
TRBV6-5	-	-	TRBJ2-3	CASSRGLADTQYF	TGTGCCAGCAGCCGCGGACTGGCAGATACGCAGTATTTT
TRBV19	-	once	TRBJ1-2	CASSMKPQEGYGYTF	TGTGCCAGTAGTATGAAACCGCAGGAGGGCTATGGCTACACCTTC
TRBV6-1	TRBD1	-	TRBJ2-7	CASCTGASNYEQYF	TGTGCCAGTTGTACAGGGGCCTCCAACTACGAGCAGTACTTC
TRBV28	-	-	TRBJ2-1	CASSTTTHNEQFF	TGTGCCAGCAGTACTACCACTCACAATGAGCAGTTCTTC
TRBV30	-	-	TRBJ2-1	CAWSIGNAYNEQFF	TGTGCCTGGAGTATCGGGAACGCCTACAATGAGCAGTTCTTC
TRBV7-9	-	-	TRBJ2-1	CASSEFSGSQFF	TGTGCCAGCAGCGAATTTTCGGGTTCACAGTTCTTC
TRBV11-2	-	few	TRBJ2-7	CASSLGGRGRGKYEQYF	TGTGCCAGCAGCTTAGGAGGACGGGGGAGAGGCAAGTACGAGCAGTACTTC
TRBV4-2	-	-	TRBJ1-1	CASSQDGPNTEAFF	TGTGCCAGCAGCCAAGACGGGCCGAACACTGAAGCTTTCTTT
TRBV6-5	-	-	TRBJ2-1	CASSYSIGGYNEQFF	TGTGCCAGCAGTTACTCGATAGGTGGTTACAATGAGCAGTTCTTC
TRBV4-1	TRBD1	-	TRBJ1-1	CASRQQGARTEAFF	TGCGCCAGCAGACAACAGGGGGCGAGGACTGAAGCTTTCTTT
TRBV6-5	-	-	TRBJ1-1	CASGELNTEAFF	TGTGCCAGCGGGGAATTAAACACTGAAGCTTTCTTT
TRBV2	TRBD1	-	TRBJ1-2	CASSTDRVYGYTF	TGTGCCAGCAGTACGGACAGGGTATACGGCTACACCTTC
TRBV7-2	-	few	TRBJ2-6	CASSFLGSGANVLTF	TGTGCCAGCAGCTTTCTAGGGTCTGGGGCCAACGTCCTGACTTTC
TRBV24-1	-	few	TRBJ1-1	CATSWGTKTFF	TGTGCCACCAGTTGGGGGACTAAAACTTTCTTT
TRBV5-1	TRBD1	few	TRBJ1-4	CASSQQGAGEKLFF	TGCGCCAGCAGCCAACAGGGGGCTGGGGAAAAACTGTTTTTT
TRBV27	TRBD1	-	TRBJ2-1	CASRLKTGGAYNEQFF	TGTGCCAGCAGGCTCAAAACAGGGGGAGCCTACAATGAGCAGTTCTTC
TRBV6-5	-	-	TRBJ2-7	CASSYRASSYEQYF	TGTGCCAGCAGTTACCGGGCTAGCTCCTACGAGCAGTACTTC
TRBV29-1	-	-	TRBJ2-7	CSVIYGAGMKDEQYF	TGCAGCGTGATCTATGGAGCAGGAATGAAAGACGAGCAGTACTTC
TRBV19	-	-	TRBJ2-1	CASRFGGGPSYNEQFF	TGTGCCAGCAGATTCGGGGGTGGACCCTCCTACAATGAGCAGTTCTTC
TRBV12-3/TRBV12-4	-	-	TRBJ2-5	CASSYQVTETQYF	TGTGCCAGCAGCTACCAGGTGACAGAGACCCAGTACTTC
TRBV5-6	-	-	TRBJ1-2	CASSLSGEGLYGYTF	TGTGCCAGCAGCTTGAGCGGGGAAGGATTGTATGGCTACACCTTC
TRBV14	TRBD2	few	TRBJ2-1	CASSPRLAGEGNEQFF	TGTGCCAGCAGCCCTCGACTAGCGGGAGAGGGGAATGAGCAGTTCTTC
TRBV19	-	-	TRBJ1-1	CASSPGRGGGGTEAFF	TGTGCCAGTAGTCCGGGCAGGGGCGGCGGGGGCACTGAAGCTTTCTTT
TRBV7-9	-	once	TRBJ2-1	CASINQNQGGNEQFF	TGTGCCAGCATTAATCAAAATCAGGGTGGCAATGAGCAGTTCTTC
TRBV19	-	-	TRBJ1-4	CASSIRATNEKLFF	TGTGCCAGTAGTATCCGGGCAACTAATGAAAAACTGTTTTTT
TRBV24-1	-	-	TRBJ2-5	CATSDFSRDSETQYF	TGTGCCACCAGTGATTTTAGCAGGGACTCAGAGACCCAGTACTTC
TRBV10-3	-	-	TRBJ2-7	CATSGPQSYEQYF	TGTGCCACCTCCGGGCCCCAGTCCTACGAGCAGTACTTC
TRBV5-8	-	-	TRBJ1-2	CASSLWEQSNYGYTF	TGTGCCAGCAGCTTGTGGGAGCAGTCGAACTATGGCTACACCTTC
TRBV5-1	-	-	TRBJ1-2	CASNLGGSSYGYTF	TGCGCCAGCAACCTTGGTGGCAGTTCCTATGGCTACACCTTC
TRBV7-9	-	-	TRBJ1-2	CASSPNPQKHTF	TGTGCCAGCAGCCCAAACCCCCAGAAACACACCTTC
TRBV2	TRBD2	-	TRBJ2-5	CASSGPGVAGYRETQYF	TGTGCCAGCAGTGGGCCAGGGGTAGCGGGGTATCGAGAGACCCAGTACTTC
TRBV4-1	-	-	TRBJ1-1	CASSQEAGIISTEAFF	TGCGCCAGCAGCCAAGAGGCTGGTATCATCAGCACTGAAGCTTTCTTT
TRBV11-2	-	-	TRBJ1-1	CASSLDGGLEAFF	TGTGCCAGCAGCTTAGACGGGGGGCTTGAAGCTTTCTTT